This T cell receptor beta chain was captured by sequencing in a study of shared clonotypes between healthy human individuals. The study's findings and limits: Depth was large, yet rarefaction showed that sorted-subset sequencing was incomplete. The sole specimen, blood, was sampled, and tissue repertoires likely differ. Clonotypes not shared had lower generation probabilities than those common to all four donors.

The naive CD8 population came from CD45RO-negative cells selected for CCR7, without terminally differentiated effector memory CD45RA+ cells. TCRdb's table, derived via immunoSEQ multiplex PCR, lists solely in-frame clones and lacks some. The sample records 550,000 to 600,000 clones, roughly 98% being singletons. With respect to this clone: What it binds is unknown.

Sequencing used naive CD8+ T cells sorted from blood. The source is a young man in good health.

CDR3 nucleotide sequence: TGTGCCAGCAGTCAGATCCAGGGGTTATCCTACGAGCAGTACTTC. Its protein is CASSQIQGLSYEQYF. The chain uses TRBV27 and TRBJ2-7; TRBD1 is a possible D gene (6 bases). CDR1 is MNHEY and CDR2 is SMNVEV in the germline V gene (reference sequence). The length of the CDR3 is 15 residues. V was shortened by 5 bases and J by 1 base, with 15 bases between the two germline ends.